This entry lists 18 T cell receptor beta chains sequenced from one sample in a study of beta chain features in type 1 diabetes. General study findings and limits: Significant though moderate, a shortening of TCRB CDR3s appeared in all four CD4+ subsets of Type 1 diabetes patients.

The antigens these receptors bind are not known. cDNA synthesis used the whole RNA isolate, giving expressed TCRB sequences. Sequencing used immunoSEQ multiplex PCR; TCRdb keeps in-frame clones, though not all of them. The repertoire holds 600,000 to 700,000 clones, over 10% seen once, with around 0.12% in the top ten. Input material: naive CD4+ T cells from blood. Receptor source: a man aged 30-40 years with type 1 diabetes.

This clone was detected only a few times. V usage is TRBV30 and J usage is TRBJ1-5, with 10 nucleotides matching TRBD1. Germline V lookup: CDR1 GTSNPN, CDR2 SVGIG (reference sequence). The CDR3 runs to 14 residues. V trimming: 4 bases; J trimming: 8 bases; junction bases outside the gene matches: 8. CDR3 loop: CAWKRRDRGEPQHF. CDR3 coding DNA: TGTGCCTGGAAACGCCGGGACAGGGGCGAGCCCCAGCATTTT. The variable domain in full, with the rest retrieved from reference TRBV30 and TRBJ1-5, is SQTIHQWPATLVQPVGSPLSLECTVEGTSNPNLYWYRQAAGRGLQLLFYSVGIGQISSEVPQNLSASRPQDRQFILSSKKLLLSDSGFYLCAWKRRDRGEPQHFGDGTRLSIL.

The chain couples TRBV7-2 to TRBJ2-5, with D hard to call. Germline assignment: CDR1 SGHTA and CDR2 FQGNSA. Trimming stripped 3 bases from V and 3 bases from J, with 8 bases between. The CDR3 runs 13 residues. This chain's CDR3 is CASSLRIEETQYF. In DNA form, the CDR3 reads TGTGCCAGCAGCTTGAGGATTGAAGAGACCCAGTACTTC.

This clone was seen a few times. The rearrangement joins TRBV7-9 to TRBJ1-1, with D possibly TRBD1 on 6 matching bases. The V end was cut by 4 bases, the J end by 0 bases, with 12 bases between. CDR3 length: 15 amino acids. From germline, CDR1 is SEHNR and CDR2 FQNEAQ (reference sequence). The CDR3: CASSSKRDMNTEAFF. The CDR3 DNA reads TGTGCCAGCAGCTCTAAGAGGGACATGAACACTGAAGCTTTCTTT.

V is TRBV6-1 and J is TRBJ1-1; D call uncertain. The CDR3 length is 12 residues. V was trimmed by 5 bases and J by 7 bases, leaving 11 bases between them. In germline, CDR1 is MNHNS, CDR2 SASEGT. The CDR3 DNA reads as TGTGCCAGCAGTTCCCGGGGAGATGAAGCTTTCTTT. Its protein is CASSSRGDEAFF.

This clone was seen more than once but under ten times. The CDR3 nucleotides are TGCAGCGCTAGGACAGCTGGCGGAAACACCATATATTTT. Its protein is CSARTAGGNTIYF. V usage is TRBV29-1 and J usage is TRBJ1-3; D is perhaps TRBD1 (6 bases). The CDR3 sequence is 13 residues long. Trimming removed 7 bases from V and 4 bases from J, with 14 bases in between. Per the germline V gene, CDR1 is SQVTM and CDR2 is ANQGSEA.

There are a few counts of this clone. The CDR3 bases are TGTGCCAGCAGCCCGTGGACAGGGAGGACCGAGCAGTACTTC. This codes for CASSPWTGRTEQYF. This chain uses TRBV7-2 with TRBJ2-7; TRBD1 aligns across 8 bases. Trimming at V came to 5 bases and at J to 6 bases, leaving 9 bases not matched to a gene. The CDR3 totals 14 residues. Germline CDR1 and CDR2: SGHTA and FQGNSA.

The CDR3 protein is CSVSRTSAITDTQYF. The CDR3 DNA is TGCAGCGTTTCTCGGACTAGCGCCATCACAGATACGCAGTATTTT. This chain connects TRBV29-1 to TRBJ2-3, with 9 bases identical to TRBD2. Trimming at V came to 5 bases and at J to 2 bases, leaving 8 bases not matched to a gene. The CDR3 is 15 amino acids. Germline CDR1 reads SQVTM; CDR2 reads ANQGSEA.

The chain employs TRBV5-1 and TRBJ2-5, with 9 bases identical to TRBD2. Germline CDR1 is SGHRS and CDR2 is YFSETQ. V was clipped by 2 bases and J by 1 base; unmatched bases: 3. The CDR3 runs to 15 residues. CDR3 DNA sequence: TGCGCCAGCAGCTTCTTAGCGGGGGTCCAAGAGACCCAGTACTTC. It encodes CASSFLAGVQETQYF. Complete variable domain (other parts from reference TRBV5-1 and TRBJ2-5): KAGVTQTPRYLIKTRGQQVTLSCSPISGHRSVSWYQQTPGQGLQFLFEYFSETQRNKGNFPGRFSGRQFSNSRSEMNVSTLELGDSALYLCASSFLAGVQETQYFGPGTRLLVL.

The chain links TRBV5-4 to TRBJ2-3, with 7 bases fitting TRBD1. Germline V gives CDR1 SGHNT, CDR2 YYREEE (reference sequence). The junction had 15 bases not matched to a gene; V was cut back by 5 bases and J by 3 bases. The CDR3 runs to 17 residues. The CDR3 coding sequence is TGTGCCAGCAGTCCCTACCCAAGAGGGGGCCCGACAGATACGCAGTATTTT. It specifies CASSPYPRGGPTDTQYF.

This clone was counted between two and nine times. The gene calls are TRBV19 and TRBJ1-2; the D is unclear. V lost 3 bases and J 5 bases, leaving 22 bases between the germline ends. Germline lookup yields CDR1 LNHDA and CDR2 SQIVND (reference sequence). This CDR3 is 17 amino acids long. In DNA, the CDR3 is TGTGCCAGTAGTATCAGTCTTATGGACCGGGCATTTTATGGCTACACCTTC. Its protein product is CASSISLMDRAFYGYTF.

This clone was seen a few times. The chain combines TRBV9 with TRBJ2-1; TRBD2 is a possible D gene (6 bases). The CDR3 is 11 amino acids. Trimming removed 3 bases at V and 12 bases at J, with 10 bases between. CDR1 and CDR2 from the germline V gene are SGDLS and YYNGEE. CDR3 sequence reads: CASSGLGGQFF. For the CDR3, the DNA is TGTGCCAGCAGCGGCCTGGGAGGGCAGTTCTTC.

The V gene is TRBV21-1, the J gene TRBJ1-4; the table calls TRBD1, which could not be checked here. TRBV21-1 corresponds to a pseudogene. This CDR3 spans 13 amino acids. This chain's CDR3 is CASTDSNNEKLFF. The CDR3 DNA is TGTGCCAGCACAGACAGCAATAATGAAAAACTGTTTTTT.

The CDR3 DNA follows: TGTGCCAGCAGCTACACAGCAGGGGGCTTCAACGAAAAACTGTTTTTT. It encodes CASSYTAGGFNEKLFF. The chain combines TRBV7-9 with TRBJ1-4; 8 nucleotides align to TRBD1. CDR1 is SEHNR, CDR2 FQNEAQ, per germline (reference sequence). The CDR3 sequence is 16 residues long. J lost 8 bases, V lost 4 bases, and 12 bases had no gene match.

This chain links TRBV2 with TRBJ1-5; D might be TRBD1 (6 bases). Trimming removed 7 bases at V and 3 bases at J, with 10 bases between. Germline CDR1 reads SNHLY; CDR2 reads FYNNEI. This CDR3 has 13 residues. The CDR3 region has the DNA TGTGCCAGCACAGGGGATTACAATCAGCCCCAGCATTTT. It is translated as CASTGDYNQPQHF.

The chain has TRBV27 and TRBJ2-7; D gene ambiguous. Trimming took 5 bases from V and 2 from J, leaving 10 bases between them. CDR1 and CDR2 (germline): MNHEY, SMNVEV (reference sequence). The CDR3 totals 13 residues. The CDR3 loop reads CASSIAGAYEQYF. As DNA, the CDR3 is TGTGCCAGCAGTATAGCAGGAGCCTACGAGCAGTACTTC.

The chain carries TRBV4-2 and TRBJ2-1, with D possibly matching TRBD1 (6 bases). Germline-derived CDR1 and CDR2 are LGHNA and YNFKEQ. With 1 base removed from V and 2 bases from J, the gap between germline ends came to 9 bases. This CDR3 is 15 amino acids long. DNA for the CDR3: TGTGCCAGCAGCCAAGTAGGGACAACCTACAATGAGCAGTTCTTC. It encodes CASSQVGTTYNEQFF.

The chain combines TRBV27 with TRBJ1-3; D unclear. Germline CDR1 is MNHEY and CDR2 is SMNVEV (reference sequence). V gave up 3 bases and J gave up 0 bases, with 3 bases separating them. CDR3 length equals 13 residues. The CDR3 bases are TGTGCCAGCAGTTTTAGCTCTGGAAACACCATATATTTT. This sequence encodes CASSFSSGNTIYF.

This clone came up a few times. V and J are TRBV7-2 and TRBJ1-6, with no clear D. V lost 5 bases to trimming and J lost 10 bases, with 18 bases between them. The CDR3 covers 15 residues. Germline CDR1 SGHTA, CDR2 FQGNSA. The DNA of the CDR3 is TGTGCCAGCAGCCCCGGCGGAGCGGATCCATCACCCCTCCACTTT. The encoded protein is CASSPGGADPSPLHF.